A selection of T cell receptor beta chains follows, all from one sample in a study of T-cell memory formation after mild COVID-19. Each CDR3 protein gets one entry after TCRdb re-called the 5' RACE reads with MiXCR. The sample holds around 390,000 distinct CDR3 sequences, 16% seen once. Sequencing used PBMCs or a T cell subset sorted from them (not recorded which). Receptor source: a man between 18 and 35 years old who had mild COVID-19 (a few samples of this study predate the infection). Cell type and time point are not known. CDR3s leave out the opening cysteine and the closing phenylalanine or tryptophan. A D gene is named only where the DNA matches it firmly.

v_call,d_call,cdr3_aa
TRBV20-1,TRBD2,SAGSGGSGANVLT
TRBV21-1,.,ASSTRDRGATGELF
TRBV20-1,.,SAAGGAETGGYT
TRBV5-1,TRBD1,ASSLSTGLMIEAF
TRBV18,TRBD2,ASSPLPGLKETQY
TRBV20-1,.,SAREGDETQY
TRBV21-1,.,ASSNIRRIY
TRBV6-6,TRBD1,ASSTGDGNQPQH
TRBV5-6,.,ASSSNWRPEWDEQF
TRBV6-2/TRBV6-3,.,ASKGQANTGELF
TRBV7-9,.,ASSPRNDGNTIY
TRBV20-1,.,SVRPQRQETQY
TRBV20-1,.,SAYPLYNTGELF
TRBV12-3/TRBV12-4,.,ASCWQGYSPLH
TRBV12-3/TRBV12-4,.,ASMDNTEAF
TRBV7-8,TRBD2,ASSSGLAGGQF
TRBV2,.,ASRSDFYGYT
TRBV29-1,.,SVRFGGSGANVLT
TRBV6-5,TRBD2,ASSYSGGLAYNEQF
TRBV10-3,TRBD1,ATGTGGSSGANVLT
TRBV7-9,.,ASSPRGTSMEKLF
TRBV5-1,TRBD2,ASSPTSGAGELF